This T cell receptor beta chain emerged from a study of post-analysis software for immune sequencing data. In the study overall: Secondary progressive, relapsing-remitting and progressive-relapsing multiple sclerosis were among the included disease courses.

Study outcomes and limitations: The study found TRBV5-6, TRBV5-1 and TRBV20-1 among a few TRBV segments more frequent in patients than controls. Controls showed significantly higher normalized Chao1 diversity than did multiple sclerosis patients. The authors found that F measure strongly co-clustered same-batch samples.

This clonotype was observed a few times. The antigen remains unidentified. This CDR3 comprises 13 residues. V was pared by 7 bases and J by 5 bases, with 14 bases between. Unique molecular identifiers featured in each of the TCR beta cDNA libraries. Input populations of 1 to 10 million T cells gave rise to approximately 500,000 cDNA molecules. TCRdb reprocessed the PCR reads with MiXCR, giving one entry per CDR3 protein. The table includes 800,000 to 950,000 distinct CDR3 sequences, approximately 53% detected once. The gene calls are TRBV12-3 or TRBV12-4 and TRBJ1-2; the D gene is possibly TRBD1 (6 bases). Sequenced input: blood. The receptor's source is a girl between 5 and 17 years old with multiple sclerosis. The CDR3 DNA reads as TGTGCCAGCACTTTCGGACAGACGTATGGCTACACCTTC. Translation: CASTFGQTYGYTF.